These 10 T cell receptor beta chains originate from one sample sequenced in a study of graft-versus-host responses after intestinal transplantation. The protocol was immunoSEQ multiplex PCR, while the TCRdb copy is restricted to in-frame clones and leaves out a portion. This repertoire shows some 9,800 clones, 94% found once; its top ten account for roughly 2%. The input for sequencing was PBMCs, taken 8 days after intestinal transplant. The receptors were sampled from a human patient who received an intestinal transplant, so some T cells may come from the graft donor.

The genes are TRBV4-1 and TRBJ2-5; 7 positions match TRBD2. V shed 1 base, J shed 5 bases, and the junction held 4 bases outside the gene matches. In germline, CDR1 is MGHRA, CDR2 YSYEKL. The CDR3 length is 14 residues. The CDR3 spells CASSQGRGGETQYF. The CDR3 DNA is TGCGCCAGCAGCCAAGGGCGGGGAGGGGAGACCCAGTACTTC.

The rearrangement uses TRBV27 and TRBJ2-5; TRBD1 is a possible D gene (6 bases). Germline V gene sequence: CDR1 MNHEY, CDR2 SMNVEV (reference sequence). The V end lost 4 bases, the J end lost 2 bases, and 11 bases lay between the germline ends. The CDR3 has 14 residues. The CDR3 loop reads CASSSWTDQETQYF. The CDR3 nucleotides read TGTGCCAGCAGTTCATGGACAGATCAAGAGACCCAGTACTTC.

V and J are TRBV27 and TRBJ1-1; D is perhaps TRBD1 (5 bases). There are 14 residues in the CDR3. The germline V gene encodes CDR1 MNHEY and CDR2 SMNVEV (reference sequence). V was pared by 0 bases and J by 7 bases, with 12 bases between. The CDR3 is CASSLSRGAGEAFF. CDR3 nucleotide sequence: TGTGCCAGCAGTTTATCGAGAGGGGCTGGTGAAGCTTTCTTT.

The CDR3 DNA reads as TGTGCCAGCAGCTTAGGGGTAGGACTCACCTACGAGCAGTACTTC. It codes for CASSLGVGLTYEQYF. V and J are TRBV11-3 and TRBJ2-7, with D possibly being TRBD2 (5 bases). The V end lost 1 base, the J end lost 2 bases, and 12 bases lay between the germline ends. Germline CDR1 is SGHNT and CDR2 is YENEEA. The CDR3 has 15 amino acids.

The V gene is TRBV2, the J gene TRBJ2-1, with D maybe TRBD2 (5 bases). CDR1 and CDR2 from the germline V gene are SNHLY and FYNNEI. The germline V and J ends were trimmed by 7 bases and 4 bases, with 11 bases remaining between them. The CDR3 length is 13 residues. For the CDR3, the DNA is TGTGCCAGCACAGCGGTAAAATACAATGAGCAGTTCTTC. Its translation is CASTAVKYNEQFF.

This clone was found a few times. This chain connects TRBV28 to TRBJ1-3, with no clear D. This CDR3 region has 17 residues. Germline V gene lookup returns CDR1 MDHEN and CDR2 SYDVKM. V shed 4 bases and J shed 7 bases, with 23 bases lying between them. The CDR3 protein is CASSSIRLLALTNTIYF. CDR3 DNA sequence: TGTGCCAGCAGTTCTATCCGACTCTTAGCCTTAACGAACACCATATATTTT.

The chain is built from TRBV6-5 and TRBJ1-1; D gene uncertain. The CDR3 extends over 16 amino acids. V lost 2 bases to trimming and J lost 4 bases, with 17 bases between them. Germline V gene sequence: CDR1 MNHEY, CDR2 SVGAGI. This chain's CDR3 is CASSYALPSLGTEAFF. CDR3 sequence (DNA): TGTGCCAGCAGTTACGCCTTACCCAGTCTGGGCACTGAAGCTTTCTTT.

CDR3 loop: CAREQPGQGYFRAQPQHF. The DNA for the CDR3 is TGCGCCAGAGAACAACCGGGACAGGGCTATTTTAGGGCTCAGCCCCAGCATTTT. The chain couples TRBV10-1 to TRBJ1-5; 9 positions match TRBD1. Unmatched junction bases numbered 21, after V lost 9 bases and J lost 6 bases. CDR3 length equals 18 residues. Germline V gives CDR1 WNHNN, CDR2 SYGVQD (reference sequence).

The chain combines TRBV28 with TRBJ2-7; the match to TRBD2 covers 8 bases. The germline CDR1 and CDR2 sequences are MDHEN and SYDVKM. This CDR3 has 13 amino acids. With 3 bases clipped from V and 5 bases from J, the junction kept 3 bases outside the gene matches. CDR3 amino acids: CASSLTSANEQYF. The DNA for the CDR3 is TGTGCCAGCAGTTTGACTAGCGCCAACGAGCAGTACTTC.

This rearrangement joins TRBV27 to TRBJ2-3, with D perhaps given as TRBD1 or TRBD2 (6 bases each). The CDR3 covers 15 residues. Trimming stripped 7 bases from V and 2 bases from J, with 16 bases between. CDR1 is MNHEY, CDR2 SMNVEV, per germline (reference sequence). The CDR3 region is CASTQGGFYTDTQYF. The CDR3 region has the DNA TGTGCCAGCACCCAAGGGGGGTTTTACACAGATACGCAGTATTTT.